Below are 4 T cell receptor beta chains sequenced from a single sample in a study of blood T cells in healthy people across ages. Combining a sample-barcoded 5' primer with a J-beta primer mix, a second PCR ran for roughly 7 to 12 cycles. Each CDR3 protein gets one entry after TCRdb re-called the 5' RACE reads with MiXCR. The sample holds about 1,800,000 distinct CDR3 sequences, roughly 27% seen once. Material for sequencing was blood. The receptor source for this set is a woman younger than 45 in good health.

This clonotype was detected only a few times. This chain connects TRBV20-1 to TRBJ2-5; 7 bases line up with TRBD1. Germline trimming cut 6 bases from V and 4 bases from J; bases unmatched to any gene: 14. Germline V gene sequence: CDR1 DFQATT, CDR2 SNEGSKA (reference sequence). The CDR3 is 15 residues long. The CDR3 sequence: CSAYRDSASRETQYF. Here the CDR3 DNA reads TGCAGTGCCTATCGGGACAGTGCGTCCAGAGAGACCCAGTACTTC.

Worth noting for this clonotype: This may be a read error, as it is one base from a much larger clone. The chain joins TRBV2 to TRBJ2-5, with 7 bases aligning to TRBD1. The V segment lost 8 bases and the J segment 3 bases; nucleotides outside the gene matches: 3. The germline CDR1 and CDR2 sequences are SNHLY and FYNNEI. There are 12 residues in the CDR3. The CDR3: CASGDREETQYF. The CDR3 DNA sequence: TGTGCCAGCGGCGACAGGGAAGAGACCCAGTACTTC.

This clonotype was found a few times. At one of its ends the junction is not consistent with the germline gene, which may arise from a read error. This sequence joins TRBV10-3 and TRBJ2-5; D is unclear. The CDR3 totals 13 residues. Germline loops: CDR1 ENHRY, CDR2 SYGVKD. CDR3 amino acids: CAVSESSQETQYF. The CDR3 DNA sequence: TGTGCCGTCAGTGAGAGCAGCCAAGAGACCCAGTACTTC.

The CDR3 DNA reads TGTGCCAGCAGCTTATCCATCGCTAGCGGGGGTACAGATACGCAGTATTTT. This sequence encodes CASSLSIASGGTDTQYF. J is TRBJ2-3 and V is TRBV7-2; 10 bases fit TRBD2. The CDR3 extends over 17 amino acids. Per germline, CDR1 SGHTA and CDR2 FQGNSA. V dropped 2 bases and J dropped 3; count of bases not matched to a gene: 8.